The rows below give T cell receptor beta chains drawn from one sample of a study of blood T cell repertoires in COVID-19. The repertoire was sequenced with immunoSEQ multiplex PCR; TCRdb's copy has only in-frame clones and lacks some. This sample yields about 190,000 clones, of which around nine tenths are seen a single time; about 2.6% belongs to the top ten. Sequencing used peripheral blood. The receptors originated from a man aged 35 to 55 with active or convalescent COVID-19. CDR3s include the opening cysteine and the closing phenylalanine or tryptophan. D genes are given only for firm matches. Clone size appears in some rows only: once, few, many, or a class for an expanded clone.

d_gene: -; v_gene: TRBV11-3; j_gene: TRBJ2-1; abundance: once; CDR3nt: TGTGCCAGCAGCTATCACAGACCTTCCTACAATGAGCAGTTCTTC; CDR3aa: CASSYHRPSYNEQFF
d_gene: TRBD2; v_gene: TRBV9; j_gene: TRBJ2-7; abundance: -; CDR3nt: TGTGCCAGCAGCGTGACTAGCGGGGTCACGAGATACGAGCAGTACTTC; CDR3aa: CASSVTSGVTRYEQYF
d_gene: -; v_gene: TRBV7-3; j_gene: TRBJ2-5; abundance: -; CDR3nt: TGTGCCAGCACCCAGGAGACCCAGTACTTC; CDR3aa: CASTQETQYF
d_gene: -; v_gene: TRBV7-2; j_gene: TRBJ1-2; abundance: few; CDR3nt: TGTGCCAGCAGCTTAGGGGAGCTCCTACATTATGGCTACACCTTC; CDR3aa: CASSLGELLHYGYTF
d_gene: -; v_gene: TRBV4-2; j_gene: TRBJ2-1; abundance: -; CDR3nt: TGTGCCAGCAGCCAACCCCTCGGGGGATCCTACAATGAGCAGTTCTTC; CDR3aa: CASSQPLGGSYNEQFF
d_gene: -; v_gene: TRBV4-3; j_gene: TRBJ1-2; abundance: -; CDR3nt: TGCGCCAGCAGCCAAGATCGTGTTAGTGGGGCCCACACCTTC; CDR3aa: CASSQDRVSGAHTF
d_gene: -; v_gene: TRBV29-1; j_gene: TRBJ1-1; abundance: -; CDR3nt: TGCAGCGTTGGACGGGACACTGAAGCTTTCTTT; CDR3aa: CSVGRDTEAFF
d_gene: TRBD2; v_gene: TRBV5-1; j_gene: TRBJ2-3; abundance: -; CDR3nt: TGCGCCAGCAGCGACCCCCCGGGACTAGCGGGGACAGATACGCAGTATTTT; CDR3aa: CASSDPPGLAGTDTQYF
d_gene: TRBD1; v_gene: TRBV28; j_gene: TRBJ2-7; abundance: few; CDR3nt: TGTGCCAGCAGTCCCCAGGGACAGGGAAACGGCTACGAGCAGTACTTC; CDR3aa: CASSPQGQGNGYEQYF
d_gene: TRBD1; v_gene: TRBV10-1; j_gene: TRBJ2-3; abundance: -; CDR3nt: TGCGCCAGCAGTGAGCCTACCCAAGACAGGGCCGGCACAGATACGCAGTATTTT; CDR3aa: CASSEPTQDRAGTDTQYF
d_gene: -; v_gene: TRBV5-6; j_gene: TRBJ2-3; abundance: -; CDR3nt: TGTGCCAGCAGCCCCCGGGGTGGGGTTTCAGATACGCAGTATTTT; CDR3aa: CASSPRGGVSDTQYF
d_gene: -; v_gene: TRBV5-1; j_gene: TRBJ2-1; abundance: -; CDR3nt: TGCGCCAGCAGCTTGCAGGGGAGCTCCTACAATGAGCAGTTCTTC; CDR3aa: CASSLQGSSYNEQFF
d_gene: TRBD1; v_gene: TRBV5-4; j_gene: TRBJ2-5; abundance: -; CDR3nt: TGTGCCAGCAGCTCGTTGCGGGGGACAGGGGAAGAGACCCAGTACTTC; CDR3aa: CASSSLRGTGEETQYF
d_gene: -; v_gene: TRBV6-6; j_gene: TRBJ1-5; abundance: -; CDR3nt: TGTGCCAGCACTCCAGCGAAAAATCAGCCCCAGCATTTT; CDR3aa: CASTPAKNQPQHF
d_gene: -; v_gene: TRBV2; j_gene: TRBJ2-5; abundance: -; CDR3nt: TGTGCCGGCCACAGGTCCCCTCAAGAGACCCAGTACTTC; CDR3aa: CAGHRSPQETQYF
d_gene: -; v_gene: TRBV9; j_gene: TRBJ2-5; abundance: -; CDR3nt: TGTGCCAGCAGCGTAGCTGGGAGCCCTCAAGAGACCCAGTACTTC; CDR3aa: CASSVAGSPQETQYF
d_gene: TRBD1; v_gene: TRBV2; j_gene: TRBJ2-7; abundance: -; CDR3nt: TGTGCCAGCAGCGGTACAGGGGGCGATAGCCACGAGCAGTACTTC; CDR3aa: CASSGTGGDSHEQYF
d_gene: TRBD1; v_gene: TRBV7-9; j_gene: TRBJ2-2; abundance: -; CDR3nt: TGTGCCAGCAGCTCACAGGGGACCGGGGAGCTGTTTTTT; CDR3aa: CASSSQGTGELFF
d_gene: TRBD1; v_gene: TRBV19; j_gene: TRBJ2-7; abundance: -; CDR3nt: TGTGCCAGTAGTCCCGGACAGGGGATAGGGTACGAGCAGTACTTC; CDR3aa: CASSPGQGIGYEQYF
d_gene: TRBD1; v_gene: TRBV27; j_gene: TRBJ1-1; abundance: -; CDR3nt: TGTGCCAGCAGCCCTAGGGGACAGTTCCTTAACACTGAAGCTTTCTTT; CDR3aa: CASSPRGQFLNTEAFF
d_gene: -; v_gene: TRBV6-5; j_gene: TRBJ1-5; abundance: -; CDR3nt: TGTGCCAGCGGAACAGGGATGGGACAGCCCCAGCATTTT; CDR3aa: CASGTGMGQPQHF
d_gene: TRBD1; v_gene: TRBV5-6; j_gene: TRBJ2-7; abundance: -; CDR3nt: TGTGCCAGCAGCTTGTCCGGGACAGGGACCTACGAGCAGTACTTC; CDR3aa: CASSLSGTGTYEQYF
d_gene: TRBD1; v_gene: TRBV5-4; j_gene: TRBJ1-2; abundance: -; CDR3nt: TGTGCCAGCAGCTTGGAGCAGGGGGTAGCTAACTATGGCTACACCTTC; CDR3aa: CASSLEQGVANYGYTF
d_gene: -; v_gene: TRBV20-1; j_gene: TRBJ2-3; abundance: -; CDR3nt: TGCAGTGCTAGTAGCGGTTCTAGCACAGATACGCAGTATTTT; CDR3aa: CSASSGSSTDTQYF
d_gene: -; v_gene: TRBV30; j_gene: TRBJ1-1; abundance: -; CDR3nt: TGTGCCTGGAGTCCTACAGGGATGAACACTGAAGCTTTCTTT; CDR3aa: CAWSPTGMNTEAFF
d_gene: -; v_gene: TRBV28; j_gene: TRBJ1-1; abundance: -; CDR3nt: TGTGCCAGCAGTTTGTCAGGGGATGTCACTGAAGCTTTCTTT; CDR3aa: CASSLSGDVTEAFF